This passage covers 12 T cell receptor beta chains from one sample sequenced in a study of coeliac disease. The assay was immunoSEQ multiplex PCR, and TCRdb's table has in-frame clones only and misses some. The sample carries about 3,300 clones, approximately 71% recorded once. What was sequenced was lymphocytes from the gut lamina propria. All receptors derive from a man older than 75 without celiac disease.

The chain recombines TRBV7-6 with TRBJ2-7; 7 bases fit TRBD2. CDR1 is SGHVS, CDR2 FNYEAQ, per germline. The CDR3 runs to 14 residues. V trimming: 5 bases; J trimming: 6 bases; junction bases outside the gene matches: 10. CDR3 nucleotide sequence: TGTGCCAGCAGCCGGAAGTCAACGGGAGGCGAGCAGTACTTC. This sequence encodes CASSRKSTGGEQYF. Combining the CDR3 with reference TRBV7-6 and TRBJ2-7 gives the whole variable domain GAGVSQSPRYKVTKRGQDVALRCDPISGHVSLYWYRQALGQGPEFLTYFNYEAQQDKSGLPNDRFSAERPEGSISTLTIQRTEQRDSAMYRCASSRKSTGGEQYFGPGTRLTVT.

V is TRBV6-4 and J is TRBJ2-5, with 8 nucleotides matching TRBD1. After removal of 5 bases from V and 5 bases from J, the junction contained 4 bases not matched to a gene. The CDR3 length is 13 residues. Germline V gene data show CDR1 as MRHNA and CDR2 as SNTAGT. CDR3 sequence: CASSRTGFETQYF. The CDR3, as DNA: TGTGCCAGCAGTCGGACAGGGTTCGAGACCCAGTACTTC.

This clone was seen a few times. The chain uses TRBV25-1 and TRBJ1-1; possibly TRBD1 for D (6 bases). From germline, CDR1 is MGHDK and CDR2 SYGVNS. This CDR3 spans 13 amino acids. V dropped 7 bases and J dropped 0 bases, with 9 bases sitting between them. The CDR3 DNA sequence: TGTGCCAGCAACGGACAGTTGAACACTGAAGCTTTCTTT. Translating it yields CASNGQLNTEAFF.

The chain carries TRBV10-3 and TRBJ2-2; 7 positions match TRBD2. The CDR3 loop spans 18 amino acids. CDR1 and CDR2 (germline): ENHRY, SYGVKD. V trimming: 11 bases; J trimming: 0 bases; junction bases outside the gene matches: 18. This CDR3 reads CAAQWASGENSNTGELFF. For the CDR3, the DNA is TGTGCCGCCCAATGGGCTAGCGGTGAGAATTCGAACACCGGGGAGCTGTTTTTT.

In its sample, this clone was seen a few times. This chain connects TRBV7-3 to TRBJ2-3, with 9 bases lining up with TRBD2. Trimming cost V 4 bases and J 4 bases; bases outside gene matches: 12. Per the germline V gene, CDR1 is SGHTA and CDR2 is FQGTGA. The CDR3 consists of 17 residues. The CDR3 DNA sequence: TGTGCCAGCAGCTCCGGGGATAGCGGGAGTGCGTCAGATACGCAGTATTTT. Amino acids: CASSSGDSGSASDTQYF.

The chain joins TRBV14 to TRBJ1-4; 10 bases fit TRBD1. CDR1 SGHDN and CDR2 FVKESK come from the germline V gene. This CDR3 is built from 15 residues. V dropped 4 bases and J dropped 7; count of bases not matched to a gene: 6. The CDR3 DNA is TGTGCCAGCAGCCGCTGGGACAGGGGCGTTGAAAAACTGTTTTTT. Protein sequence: CASSRWDRGVEKLFF.

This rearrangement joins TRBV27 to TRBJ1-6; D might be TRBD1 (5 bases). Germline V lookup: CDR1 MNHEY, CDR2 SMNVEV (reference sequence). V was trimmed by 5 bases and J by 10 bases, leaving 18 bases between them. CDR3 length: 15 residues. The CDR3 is CASSPGTGFGSPLHF. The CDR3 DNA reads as TGTGCCAGCAGTCCCGGGACTGGATTCGGCTCACCCCTCCACTTT.

The CDR3 DNA reads TGTGCCTGGAGGGGACAGGGGGCCGGCTACAATGAGCAGTTCTTC. Encoded protein: CAWRGQGAGYNEQFF. This chain links TRBV30 with TRBJ2-1; 12 positions match TRBD1. The trim removed 3 bases at V and 3 bases at J, leaving 3 bases unmatched. Germline CDR1 and CDR2: GTSNPN and SVGIG (reference sequence). The CDR3 spans 15 residues. The variable domain in full, completed from reference TRBV30 and TRBJ2-1, reads SQTIHQWPATLVQPVGSPLSLECTVEGTSNPNLYWYRQAAGRGLQLLFYSVGIGQISSEVPQNLSASRPQDRQFILSSKKLLLSDSGFYLCAWRGQGAGYNEQFFGPGTRLTVL.

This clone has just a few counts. This CDR3 reads CASSFYPAYNSPLHF. CDR3 nucleotide sequence: TGTGCCAGCAGCTTCTATCCGGCCTATAATTCACCCCTCCACTTT. The chain is built from TRBV7-9 and TRBJ1-6; D is uncertain. Germline assignment: CDR1 SEHNR and CDR2 FQNEAQ (reference sequence). The CDR3 covers 15 residues. The germline V and J ends were trimmed by 3 bases and 2 bases, with 8 bases remaining between them.

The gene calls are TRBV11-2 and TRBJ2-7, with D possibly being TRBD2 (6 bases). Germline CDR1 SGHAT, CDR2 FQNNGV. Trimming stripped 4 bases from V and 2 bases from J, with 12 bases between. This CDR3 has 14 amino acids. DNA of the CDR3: TGTGCCAGCAGCTCCTCGGCGGGAACCTACGAGCAGTACTTC. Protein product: CASSSSAGTYEQYF.

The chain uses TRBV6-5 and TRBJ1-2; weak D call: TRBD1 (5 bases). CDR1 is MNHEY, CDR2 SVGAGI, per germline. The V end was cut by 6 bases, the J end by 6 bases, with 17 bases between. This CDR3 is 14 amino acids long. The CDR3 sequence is CASRTDKGTDGYTF. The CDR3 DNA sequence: TGTGCCAGCAGGACGGACAAGGGAACGGATGGCTACACCTTC.

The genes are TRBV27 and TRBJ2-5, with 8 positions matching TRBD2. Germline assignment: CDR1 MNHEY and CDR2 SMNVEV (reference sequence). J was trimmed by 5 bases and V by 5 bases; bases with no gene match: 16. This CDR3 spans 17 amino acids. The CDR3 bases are TGTGCCAGCAGTCCGCCCCGGGGAGCGGGGGAGCGGGAGACCCAGTACTTC. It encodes CASSPPRGAGERETQYF.